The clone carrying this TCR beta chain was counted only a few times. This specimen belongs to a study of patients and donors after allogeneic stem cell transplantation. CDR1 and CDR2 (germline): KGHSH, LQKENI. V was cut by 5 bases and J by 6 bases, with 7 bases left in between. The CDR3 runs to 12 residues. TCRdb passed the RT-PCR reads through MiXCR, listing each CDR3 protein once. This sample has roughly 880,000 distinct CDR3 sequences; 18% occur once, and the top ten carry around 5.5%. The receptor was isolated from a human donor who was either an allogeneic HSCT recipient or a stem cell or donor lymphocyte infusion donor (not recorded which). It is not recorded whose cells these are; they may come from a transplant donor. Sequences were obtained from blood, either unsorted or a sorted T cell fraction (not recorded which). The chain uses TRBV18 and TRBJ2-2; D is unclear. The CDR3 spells CASSKKAGELFF. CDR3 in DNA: TGTGCCAGCTCAAAGAAGGCCGGGGAGCTGTTTTTT.